This TCR beta chain was captured by sequencing in a study of OX40 agonist ivuxolimab in advanced cancers. Study information: Three partial responders included one hepatocellular carcinoma patient and two cutaneous melanoma patients.

TCRdb keeps only in-frame clones here, not all; method: immunoSEQ multiplex PCR. Of about 42,000 clones listed, 82% are singletons. V lost 11 bases and J 6 bases, leaving 17 bases between the germline ends. Germline V lookup: CDR1 SNHLY, CDR2 FYNNEI. This CDR3 spans 13 amino acids. This sequence was found in an adult with an advanced solid tumor such as melanoma, head and neck, liver or kidney cancer. Specimen: CD4+ or CD8+ T cells sorted from blood, collected in a trial of the OX40 agonist ivuxolimab. This sequence joins TRBV2 and TRBJ2-1, with D unclear. The CDR3 DNA reads TGTGCCGCCAGAGAGGTGGGATCCAATGAGCAGTTCTTC. As protein: CAAREVGSNEQFF.